The 14 T cell receptor beta chains below were found in one sample sequenced in a study of blood T cell repertoires in COVID-19. TCRdb's table, derived via immunoSEQ multiplex PCR, lists solely in-frame clones and lacks some. The sample has 44,000 or so clones; roughly 90% are singletons. Material: peripheral blood. The receptors shown here come from a human donor in a cohort sampled during active COVID-19.

The genes are TRBV6-1 and TRBJ2-5, with TRBD2 matching over 10 bases. CDR1 and CDR2 (germline): MNHNS, SASEGT. Trimming cost V 2 bases and J 5 bases; bases outside gene matches: 5. CDR3 length: 15 amino acids. DNA for the CDR3: TGTGCCAGCAGTGAAACAGCGGGGGGGCCCGAGACCCAGTACTTC. Translating gives CASSETAGGPETQYF.

The chain joins TRBV2 to TRBJ2-5; 7 positions match TRBD2. The CDR3 contains 15 residues. Trimming took 1 base from V and 6 from J; bases not matched to a gene: 8. Germline V gene data show CDR1 as SNHLY and CDR2 as FYNNEI. This chain's CDR3 is CASSEEGGGEKTQYF. CDR3 nucleotide sequence: TGTGCCAGCAGTGAAGAGGGCGGGGGTGAAAAGACCCAGTACTTC.

The gene calls are TRBV19 and TRBJ1-1; 7 bases are shared with TRBD1. This CDR3 has 15 amino acids. From germline, CDR1 is LNHDA and CDR2 SQIVND (reference sequence). With V trimmed by 5 bases and J by 3 bases, 9 bases remained unmatched. CDR3 in amino acids: CASSDPGGADTEAFF. The CDR3 DNA follows: TGTGCCAGTAGTGACCCAGGGGGAGCGGACACTGAAGCTTTCTTT.

The chain couples TRBV6-5 to TRBJ1-1; tentative D call: TRBD1 (5 bases). Trimming removed 4 bases at V and 5 bases at J, with 17 bases between. The CDR3 covers 15 residues. Germline CDR1 reads MNHEY; CDR2 reads SVGAGI. CDR3 amino acids: CASSWSAGTGTEAFF. The CDR3 nucleotides are TGTGCCAGCAGTTGGTCGGCGGGGACGGGGACTGAAGCTTTCTTT.

The chain has TRBV10-3 and TRBJ1-5, with no clear D. CDR1 and CDR2 from the germline V gene are ENHRY and SYGVKD. The CDR3 contains 13 residues. V lost 2 bases to trimming and J lost 9 bases, with 11 bases between them. Written as DNA, the CDR3 is TGTGCCATCAGTGAGGGCGGGATCCGGCCCCAGCATTTT. Its protein product is CAISEGGIRPQHF.

This clone was observed a few times. This rearrangement joins TRBV6-2 or TRBV6-3 to TRBJ2-1, with 13 bases identical to TRBD2. There are 14 residues in the CDR3. The germline CDR1 and CDR2 sequences are MNHEY and SVGEGT. V was clipped by 2 bases and J by 13 bases; unmatched bases: 5. The CDR3 sequence is CASSYGGLAGPQFF. CDR3 nucleotides: TGTGCCAGCAGTTACGGGGGACTAGCGGGGCCACAGTTCTTC.

The chain is built from TRBV6-2 or TRBV6-3 and TRBJ2-7, with D perhaps matching TRBD2 (7 bases). V was cut by 6 bases and J by 4 bases, with 16 bases left in between. Germline V gives CDR1 MNHEY, CDR2 SVGEGT. This CDR3 has 14 residues. CDR3 amino acids: CASSKPAGAYEQYF. CDR3 coding DNA: TGTGCCAGCAGCAAACCGGCGGGGGCATACGAGCAGTACTTC.

This clone was observed a single time. V is TRBV30 and J is TRBJ1-2; TRBD1 matches 7 bases. This CDR3 has 13 residues. With 5 bases clipped from V and 6 bases from J, the junction kept 9 bases outside the gene matches. Germline CDR1 is GTSNPN and CDR2 is SVGIG (reference sequence). The CDR3 here is CAWGSGGLDGYTF. The CDR3 coding sequence is TGTGCCTGGGGATCAGGGGGATTGGATGGCTACACCTTC.

The rearrangement links TRBV7-8 to TRBJ2-7; no definite D call. Trimming removed 5 bases at V and 1 base at J, with 3 bases between. The CDR3 has 11 residues. Germline CDR1 is SGHVS and CDR2 is FQNEAQ. The CDR3 DNA follows: TGTGCCAGCAGCCCATCCTACGAGCAGTACTTC. It translates to CASSPSYEQYF.

V is TRBV9 and J is TRBJ2-1; 8 nucleotides line up with TRBD1. This CDR3 has 14 amino acids. In germline, CDR1 is SGDLS, CDR2 YYNGEE. The CDR3, as DNA: TGTGCATCTAATCCAGGGGGCTTCTACAATGAGCAGTTCTTC. This translates into CASNPGGFYNEQFF.

The rearrangement uses TRBV7-9 and TRBJ1-1; no reliable D call. This CDR3 is built from 12 residues. Trimming stripped 4 bases from V and 3 bases from J, with 6 bases between. Germline CDR1 is SEHNR and CDR2 is FQNEAQ (reference sequence). CDR3: CASSSQYTEAFF. The CDR3 nucleotides read TGTGCCAGCAGCTCCCAATACACTGAAGCTTTCTTT.

The V and J genes are TRBV7-8 and TRBJ1-6; TRBD1 matches 10 bases. The CDR3 has 14 amino acids. From germline, CDR1 is SGHVS and CDR2 FQNEAQ. Trimming at V came to 5 bases and at J to 7 bases, leaving 2 bases not matched to a gene. The CDR3 is CASSLDRGNSPLHF. The CDR3 DNA reads as TGTGCCAGCAGCCTGGACAGGGGGAATTCACCCCTCCACTTT. The variable domain in full, with the rest retrieved from reference TRBV7-8 and TRBJ1-6, is GAGVSQSPRYKVAKRGQDVALRCDPISGHVSLFWYQQALGQGPEFLTYFQNEAQLDKSGLPSDRFFAERPEGSVSTLKIQRTQQEDSAVYLCASSLDRGNSPLHFGNGTRLTVT.

V gene TRBV5-1 combines with J gene TRBJ2-5, with 7 bases identical to TRBD1. After removal of 0 bases from V and 5 bases from J, the junction contained 10 bases not matched to a gene. In germline, CDR1 is SGHRS, CDR2 YFSETQ. CDR3 length: 16 amino acids. CDR3 residues: CASSLAGDRVRETQYF. The CDR3 nucleotides read TGCGCCAGCAGCTTGGCCGGCGACAGGGTCAGGGAGACCCAGTACTTC.

The chain joins TRBV7-3 to TRBJ2-1; D is possibly TRBD2 (6 bases). The CDR3 contains 15 residues. Trimming removed 5 bases from V and 0 bases from J, with 11 bases in between. Per the germline V gene, CDR1 is SGHTA and CDR2 is FQGTGA. CDR3: CASSESGGSYNEQFF. In DNA, the CDR3 is TGTGCCAGCAGCGAATCCGGGGGCTCCTACAATGAGCAGTTCTTC.